This T cell receptor (beta chain) was sequenced for a study of human T cells and chemical hapten exposure. V shed 1 base, J shed 5 bases, and the junction held 14 bases outside the gene matches. The CDR3 extends over 20 amino acids. The germline gives CDR1 SGHRS, CDR2 YFSETQ. MiXCR, run by TCRdb on the RACE reads, gives a single entry per CDR3 protein. The table lists 200,000 to 300,000 distinct CDR3 sequences, about 8.1% of them singletons, with under 2.5% in the top ten. This clonotype was detected many times. Regarding time point: pre-sensitization, week 0. Treatment noted: therapeutic diphenylcyclopropenone sensitization with weekly scalp DPC.

The chain carries TRBV5-1 and TRBJ2-1, with TRBD2 matching over 14 bases. The receptor was derived from a middle-aged woman with alopecia areata. Some clones in this sample may be carry-over from other donors' samples. The specimen comprised whole blood, sampled in connection with sensitization to the hapten diphenylcyclopropenone (DPC). The chain's CDR3 is CASSLSGTSGSLAGHNEQFF. As DNA, the CDR3 is TGCGCCAGCAGCTTGTCCGGGACTAGCGGGAGCCTAGCCGGGCACAATGAGCAGTTCTTC.